The present entry profiles one T cell receptor (beta chain) with its context. Its antigen is unidentified. This sample's treatment: roughly 10-day PBMC culture with coronavirus spike peptide pools or control peptides (ViraFEST assay). The assay that was used to sequence DNA from cultured CD4+ T cells was the Oncomine TCR Beta short-read assay. From the PCR reads, TCRdb called clonotypes with MiXCR, one entry per CDR3 protein. The sample yields 9,500 to 15,000 distinct CDR3 sequences, roughly 47% seen once. The data were taken from a study of vaccination and CD4 T cells after COVID-19. Study as a whole: Two of the convalescents were Hispanic, and the group consisted of six males and four females. Cells received overlapping spike peptides from SARS-CoV-2, HCoV-NL63, HCoV-OC43 and HCoV-229E as stimulation. Study results and caveats: Sampling was limited to relatively few convalescent patients, with no early post-infection timepoints studied.

V was shortened by 1 base and J by 5 bases, with 13 bases between the two germline ends. The CDR3 is 15 residues long. Germline assignment: CDR1 LGHNT and CDR2 FRNRAP. The TCR sequence derives from a human donor who had recovered from COVID-19. Sequenced input: CD4+ T cells from blood, cultured in vitro. The chain has TRBV12-5 and TRBJ2-3; D might be TRBD2 (5 bases). This CDR3 reads CASGLGGRAGDTQYF. As DNA, the CDR3 is TGTGCTAGTGGTTTGGGCGGGCGTGCGGGAGATACGCAGTATTTT.